These T cell receptor beta chains were read from a single sample in a study of T-cell memory formation after mild COVID-19. TCRdb re-called the 5' RACE reads with MiXCR, one entry per CDR3 protein. The sample shows 250,000 to 350,000 distinct CDR3 sequences, approximately 15% of them seen only once. The sequenced sample consisted of PBMCs or a T cell subset sorted from them (not recorded which). The receptor set was obtained from a man younger than 35 who had mild COVID-19 (a few samples of this study predate the infection). Cell type and time point are not known. Both conserved end residues are part of each CDR3. Each record gives: D gene, V gene, J gene, CDR3 protein. A D gene is named only where the DNA matches it firmly.

d_gene: TRBD2
v_gene: TRBV10-3
j_gene: TRBJ2-1
CDR3aa: CALRAGTSGANEQFF

d_gene: .
v_gene: TRBV11-2
j_gene: TRBJ1-2
CDR3aa: CASSPTGAGGYYGYTF

d_gene: .
v_gene: TRBV2
j_gene: TRBJ2-1
CDR3aa: CASDRVWSYNEQFF

d_gene: .
v_gene: TRBV11-2
j_gene: TRBJ1-2
CDR3aa: CASSSDRRYGYTF

d_gene: .
v_gene: TRBV28
j_gene: TRBJ2-7
CDR3aa: CASRGTPGPYEQYF

d_gene: .
v_gene: TRBV12-3/TRBV12-4
j_gene: TRBJ1-5
CDR3aa: CASSFATNQPQHF

d_gene: TRBD1
v_gene: TRBV7-2
j_gene: TRBJ1-1
CDR3aa: CASSTTGVGTEAFF

d_gene: TRBD2
v_gene: TRBV6-6
j_gene: TRBJ2-5
CDR3aa: CASMQGLLQETQYF

d_gene: .
v_gene: TRBV12-5
j_gene: TRBJ1-1
CDR3aa: CASAPSQRYTEAFF

d_gene: .
v_gene: TRBV7-9
j_gene: TRBJ2-6
CDR3aa: CASSPLFGSGANVLTF

d_gene: TRBD1
v_gene: TRBV5-1
j_gene: TRBJ2-7
CDR3aa: CASSLVGQGAYEQYF

d_gene: TRBD1
v_gene: TRBV4-2
j_gene: TRBJ2-5
CDR3aa: CASSQATGGGETQYF

d_gene: TRBD1
v_gene: TRBV4-2
j_gene: TRBJ1-2
CDR3aa: CASSQDPGQGRGYTF

d_gene: .
v_gene: TRBV12-3/TRBV12-4
j_gene: TRBJ1-1
CDR3aa: CASSEQLLNTEAFF

d_gene: TRBD1
v_gene: TRBV20-1
j_gene: TRBJ1-4
CDR3aa: CSARHGTGNAEKLFF

d_gene: .
v_gene: TRBV28
j_gene: TRBJ1-5
CDR3aa: CASSFDRNQPQHF

d_gene: .
v_gene: TRBV28
j_gene: TRBJ2-2
CDR3aa: CASSLTGQYRELFF

d_gene: TRBD1
v_gene: TRBV4-1
j_gene: TRBJ1-2
CDR3aa: CASSQTGDYGYTF

d_gene: .
v_gene: TRBV4-1
j_gene: TRBJ1-4
CDR3aa: CASSQVREKLFF

d_gene: TRBD1
v_gene: TRBV7-9
j_gene: TRBJ1-5
CDR3aa: CASSSVPRGQRSNQPQHF

d_gene: .
v_gene: TRBV20-1
j_gene: TRBJ2-7
CDR3aa: CSASRGNSYEQYF

d_gene: .
v_gene: TRBV7-2
j_gene: TRBJ1-1
CDR3aa: CASSWGRNTEAFF

d_gene: TRBD2
v_gene: TRBV30
j_gene: TRBJ2-7
CDR3aa: CAWSLAGGEQYF

d_gene: .
v_gene: TRBV5-6
j_gene: TRBJ1-6
CDR3aa: CASSPGQRPRLYDNSPLHF

d_gene: .
v_gene: TRBV7-3
j_gene: TRBJ2-3
CDR3aa: CASSLGIGVTDTQYF

d_gene: TRBD2
v_gene: TRBV24-1
j_gene: TRBJ2-1
CDR3aa: CATSDSQGLAGWWQFF

d_gene: .
v_gene: TRBV7-9
j_gene: TRBJ2-2
CDR3aa: CASTKGGPTGELFF

d_gene: .
v_gene: TRBV7-2
j_gene: TRBJ1-1
CDR3aa: CASSLWRGREVSEAFF

d_gene: .
v_gene: TRBV20-1
j_gene: TRBJ2-1
CDR3aa: CSARGPLSGSEQFF

d_gene: .
v_gene: TRBV6-5
j_gene: TRBJ2-2
CDR3aa: CASSYSISFRELTGELFF

d_gene: TRBD1
v_gene: TRBV10-2
j_gene: TRBJ2-5
CDR3aa: CASRPGTGVGETQYF

d_gene: TRBD1
v_gene: TRBV7-2
j_gene: TRBJ2-6
CDR3aa: CASTRTGGFSGANVLTF